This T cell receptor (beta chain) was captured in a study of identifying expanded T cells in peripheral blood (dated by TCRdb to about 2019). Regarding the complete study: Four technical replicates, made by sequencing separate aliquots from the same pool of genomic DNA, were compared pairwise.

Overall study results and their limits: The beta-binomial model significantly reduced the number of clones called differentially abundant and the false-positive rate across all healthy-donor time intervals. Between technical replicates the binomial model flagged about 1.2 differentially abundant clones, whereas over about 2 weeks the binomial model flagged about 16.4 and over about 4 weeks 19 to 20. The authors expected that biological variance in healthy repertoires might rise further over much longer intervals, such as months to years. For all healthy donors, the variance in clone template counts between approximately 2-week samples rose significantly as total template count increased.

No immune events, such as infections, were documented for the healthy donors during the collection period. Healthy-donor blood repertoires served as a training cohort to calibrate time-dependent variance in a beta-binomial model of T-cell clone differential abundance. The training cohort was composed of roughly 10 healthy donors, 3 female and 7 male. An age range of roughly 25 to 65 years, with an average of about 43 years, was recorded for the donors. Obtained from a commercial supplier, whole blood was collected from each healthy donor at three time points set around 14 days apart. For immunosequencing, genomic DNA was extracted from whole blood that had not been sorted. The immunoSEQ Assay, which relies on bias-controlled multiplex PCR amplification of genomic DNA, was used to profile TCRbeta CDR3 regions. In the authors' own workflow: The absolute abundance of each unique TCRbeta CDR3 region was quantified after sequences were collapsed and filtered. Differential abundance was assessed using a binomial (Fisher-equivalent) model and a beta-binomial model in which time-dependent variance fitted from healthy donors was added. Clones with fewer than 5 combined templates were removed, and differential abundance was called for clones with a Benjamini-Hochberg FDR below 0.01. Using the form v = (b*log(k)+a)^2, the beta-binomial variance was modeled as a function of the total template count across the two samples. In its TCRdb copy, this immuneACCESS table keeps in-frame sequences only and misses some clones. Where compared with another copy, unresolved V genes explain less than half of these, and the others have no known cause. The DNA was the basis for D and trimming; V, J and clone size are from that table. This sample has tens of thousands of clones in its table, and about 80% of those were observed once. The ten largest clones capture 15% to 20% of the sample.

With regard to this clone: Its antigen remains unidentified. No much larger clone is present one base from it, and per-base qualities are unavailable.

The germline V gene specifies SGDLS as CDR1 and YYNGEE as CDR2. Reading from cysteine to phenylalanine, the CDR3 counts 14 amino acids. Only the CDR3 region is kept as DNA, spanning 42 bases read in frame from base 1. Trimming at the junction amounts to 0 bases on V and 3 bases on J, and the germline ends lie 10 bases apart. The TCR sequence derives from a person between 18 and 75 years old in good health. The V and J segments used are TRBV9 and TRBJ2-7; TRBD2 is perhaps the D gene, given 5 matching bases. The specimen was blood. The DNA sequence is TGTGCCAGCAGCGTAGGAGCGGAGAGCTACGAGCAGTACTTC. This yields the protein CASSVGAESYEQYF.